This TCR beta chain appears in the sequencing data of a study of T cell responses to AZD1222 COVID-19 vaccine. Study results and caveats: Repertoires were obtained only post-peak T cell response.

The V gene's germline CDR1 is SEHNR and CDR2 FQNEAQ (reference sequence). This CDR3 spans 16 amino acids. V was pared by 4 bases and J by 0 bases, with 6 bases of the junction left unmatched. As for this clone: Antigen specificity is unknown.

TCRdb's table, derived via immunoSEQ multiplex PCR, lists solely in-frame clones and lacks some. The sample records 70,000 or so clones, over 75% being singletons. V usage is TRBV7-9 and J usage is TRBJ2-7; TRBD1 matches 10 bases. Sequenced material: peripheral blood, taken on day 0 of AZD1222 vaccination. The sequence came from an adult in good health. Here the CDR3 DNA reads TGTGCCAGCAGCTCTCCAGGGACAGGGGTCTCCTACGAGCAGTACTTC. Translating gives CASSSPGTGVSYEQYF.